One sample yielded the 29 T cell receptor beta chains listed below, sequenced in a study of blood T cells in healthy people across ages. Through a sample-barcoded 5' primer and a J-beta primer mix, a second PCR was run for roughly 7 to 12 cycles. Via MiXCR, TCRdb re-called the 5' RACE reads, giving one row per CDR3 protein. This sample has some 800,000 distinct CDR3 sequences; more than 20% occur once, and the top ten carry 3% to 4.5%. This sample also belongs to another study, concerning T cells of mothers and their children.

Specimen: blood. These receptors were collected from a boy younger than 18 in good health.

This clonotype showed up just a few times. The V gene is TRBV7-2, the J gene TRBJ2-5, with 8 bases fitting TRBD1. V lost 3 bases and J lost 5; bases outside the gene matches: 8. Germline-derived CDR1 and CDR2 are SGHTA and FQGNSA. This CDR3 comprises 15 residues. The CDR3 sequence is CASSFDRGGFETQYF. The CDR3 coding sequence is TGTGCCAGCAGCTTCGACAGGGGTGGTTTTGAGACCCAGTACTTC.

This clonotype was counted a few times. The rearrangement joins TRBV20-1 to TRBJ2-1, with a tentative D call TRBD2 (5 bases). The germline CDR1 and CDR2 sequences are DFQATT and SNEGSKA (reference sequence). This CDR3 has 16 amino acids. Trimming took 5 bases from V and 0 from J, leaving 17 bases between them. CDR3 in amino acids: CSAEVWAAGSYNEQFF. CDR3 nucleotide sequence: TGCAGTGCTGAGGTTTGGGCCGCGGGCTCCTACAATGAGCAGTTCTTC.

V gene TRBV28 combines with J gene TRBJ1-1; D not resolved. The germline V gene encodes CDR1 MDHEN and CDR2 SYDVKM. The CDR3 contains 12 residues. The V and J ends lost 5 bases and 7 bases respectively, with 11 bases between them. CDR3 coding DNA: TGTGCCAGCAGTATTAGACGCGTTGAAGCTTTCTTT. Protein: CASSIRRVEAFF.

The rearrangement links TRBV7-6 to TRBJ2-5, with TRBD1 matching 7 bases. V was clipped by 6 bases and J by 4 bases; unmatched bases: 8. Looked up from germline, CDR1 is SGHVS and CDR2 is FNYEAQ. The CDR3 runs to 14 residues. In DNA, the CDR3 is TGTGCCAGCAGACGACAGGGTGTAACAGAGACCCAGTACTTC. It translates to CASRRQGVTETQYF.

The table lists this clonotype with a few counts. CDR3 nucleotides: TGCAGCGTTCGGGACAGCACAGATACGCAGTATTTT. Translating it yields CSVRDSTDTQYF. The chain couples TRBV29-1 to TRBJ2-3; the D call may be TRBD1 or TRBD2 (5 bases each). V lost 5 bases and J 0 bases, leaving 6 bases between the germline ends. CDR1 and CDR2 (germline): SQVTM, ANQGSEA. The CDR3 runs to 12 residues.

The gene calls are TRBV20-1 and TRBJ1-1; 9 bases match TRBD1. J gave up 4 bases and V 5 bases, and 11 bases lay outside the gene matches. The CDR3 is 15 residues long. Germline V gene sequence: CDR1 DFQATT, CDR2 SNEGSKA (reference sequence). The CDR3 coding sequence is TGCAGTGCTTTGGGGGACAGGGAGGAGGTCACTGAAGCTTTCTTT. Protein: CSALGDREEVTEAFF.

This sequence joins TRBV10-3 and TRBJ2-6, with D uncertain. Germline V lookup: CDR1 ENHRY, CDR2 SYGVKD. CDR3 length: 15 residues. The V end lost 6 bases, the J end lost 2 bases, and 11 bases lay between the germline ends. The CDR3: CAISPDFPGANVLTF. CDR3 bases: TGTGCCATCAGCCCTGACTTCCCTGGGGCCAACGTCCTGACTTTC.

In its sample, this clonotype was seen once. This rearrangement joins TRBV20-1 to TRBJ1-2; D perhaps matches TRBD1 (5 bases). The CDR3 runs to 13 residues. V dropped 5 bases and J dropped 1 base, with 11 bases sitting between them. Germline assignment: CDR1 DFQATT and CDR2 SNEGSKA (reference sequence). The CDR3 bases are TGCAGTGCTTCTGGGGGAAGTAACTATGGCTACACCTTC. It codes for CSASGGSNYGYTF.

The chain recombines TRBV4-3 with TRBJ1-1; unclear D gene. The ends were cut back, 3 bases at V and 7 bases at J, with 9 bases in the middle. CDR1 and CDR2 (germline): LGHNA, YSLEER. This CDR3 contains 12 residues. The CDR3 is CASSQVSGEAFF. The CDR3 region has the DNA TGCGCCAGCAGCCAGGTTTCAGGTGAAGCTTTCTTT.

This clonotype appeared once. This rearrangement joins TRBV15 to TRBJ2-5; 7 bases map to TRBD1. Trimming removed 3 bases from V and 5 bases from J; junction bases left unmatched: 6. CDR1 is LNHNV, CDR2 YYDKDF, per germline (reference sequence). The CDR3 contains 14 residues. In DNA form, the CDR3 reads TGTGCCACCAGCAGCAACAGGGGTTGGGAGACCCAGTACTTC. It encodes CATSSNRGWETQYF.

The chain combines TRBV5-1 with TRBJ2-5; 7 bases are a match to TRBD1. Losses at the gene ends were 4 bases for V and 0 bases for J; bases not matched to a gene: 6. Germline V gives CDR1 SGHRS, CDR2 YFSETQ. The CDR3 loop spans 15 amino acids. CDR3: CASSPGQADQETQYF. CDR3 bases: TGCGCCAGCAGCCCCGGACAGGCGGACCAAGAGACCCAGTACTTC.

J is TRBJ1-1 and V is TRBV28, with a tentative D call TRBD1 (5 bases). Germline lookup yields CDR1 MDHEN and CDR2 SYDVKM. The CDR3 has 15 residues. The ends were cut back, 1 base at V and 3 bases at J, with 12 bases in the middle. The DNA of the CDR3 is TGTGCCAGCAGTTTATTAGGGGCGCGGGACACTGAAGCTTTCTTT. It specifies CASSLLGARDTEAFF. The complete variable domain, with remaining parts taken from reference TRBV28 and TRBJ1-1, reads DVKVTQSSRYLVKRTGEKVFLECVQDMDHENMFWYRQDPGLGLRLIYFSYDVKMKEKGDIPEGYSVSREKKERFSLILESASTNQTSMYLCASSLLGARDTEAFFGQGTRLTVV.

The sample holds a few counts of this clonotype. V and J are TRBV24-1 and TRBJ2-1; a weak D match, TRBD1 (5 bases). TRBJ2-5 explains the end of the DNA better; the J call may be wrong. This CDR3 comprises 12 residues. The germline V gene has CDR1 KGHDR and CDR2 SFDVKD. CDR3 nucleotides: TGTGCCACCAGTGTGTCAGGGGAGACCCAGTACTTC. Its translation is CATSVSGETQYF.

This clonotype was counted a few times. The chain couples TRBV9 to TRBJ1-2; TRBD1 matches at 10 bases. The J segment lost 2 bases and the V segment lost 0 bases, leaving 1 base of the junction unmatched. The CDR3 has 15 amino acids. Germline V gives CDR1 SGDLS, CDR2 YYNGEE. The CDR3 region has the DNA TGTGCCAGCAGCGTAGTGGGACAGGGGAACTATGGCTACACCTTC. This codes for CASSVVGQGNYGYTF.

V is TRBV29-1 and J is TRBJ2-7; 14 nucleotides line up with TRBD2. The germline V gene has CDR1 SQVTM and CDR2 ANQGSEA. The ends lost 6 bases at V and 10 bases at J; junction bases unmatched: 11. The CDR3 has 14 amino acids. This CDR3 is CSVSNVGLAGDQYF. The CDR3, as DNA: TGCAGCGTCTCAAACGTGGGACTAGCGGGAGATCAGTACTTC.

The sample holds a few counts of this clonotype. This chain joins TRBV9 and TRBJ2-3; the D gene is possibly TRBD2 (5 bases). The CDR3 runs 16 residues. In germline, CDR1 is SGDLS, CDR2 YYNGEE. Trimming stripped 0 bases from V and 3 bases from J, with 14 bases between. The DNA for the CDR3 is TGTGCCAGCAGCGTAGCCATAATAGGAGGTACAGATACGCAGTATTTT. This sequence encodes CASSVAIIGGTDTQYF.

This chain uses TRBV18 with TRBJ2-2, with 9 bases aligning to TRBD2. Germline CDR1 reads KGHSH; CDR2 reads LQKENI. The CDR3 extends over 19 amino acids. V lost 6 bases, J lost 5 bases, and 19 bases stayed unmatched. The CDR3 DNA reads as TGTGCCAGCTCTCAACCGGGACAACAACTAGCGGGCGTTACCGGGGAGCTGTTTTTT. Translation: CASSQPGQQLAGVTGELFF.

The chain links TRBV5-8 to TRBJ2-2; D may correspond to TRBD1 or TRBD2 (5 bases each). CDR1 and CDR2 from the germline V gene are SGHTS and YDEGEE. CDR3 length: 17 amino acids. The V gene lost 3 bases and the J gene lost 6 bases, with 21 bases spanning the gap. CDR3 coding DNA: TGTGCCAGCAGCTACAGGACTGGTCTCGGGGTCTCCGGGGAGCTGTTTTTT. As protein: CASSYRTGLGVSGELFF.

The sample holds one count of this clonotype. The V gene is TRBV5-1, the J gene TRBJ2-7, with TRBD2 matching 11 bases. This CDR3 is 14 amino acids long. CDR1 and CDR2 (germline): SGHRS, YFSETQ. V was clipped by 4 bases and J by 6 bases; unmatched bases: 6. For the CDR3, the DNA is TGCGCCAGCAGCCCGGGACTAGCGGACTCCGAGCAGTACTTC. This sequence encodes CASSPGLADSEQYF. The full variable domain, with the rest looked up from reference TRBV5-1 and TRBJ2-7, is KAGVTQTPRYLIKTRGQQVTLSCSPISGHRSVSWYQQTPGQGLQFLFEYFSETQRNKGNFPGRFSGRQFSNSRSEMNVSTLELGDSALYLCASSPGLADSEQYFGPGTRLTVT.

Notes on this clonotype: At one end, the junction sequence differs from germline, possibly due to a read error. The rearrangement links TRBV4-1 to TRBJ2-5, with D tentatively TRBD2 (5 bases). CDR1 is MGHRA and CDR2 is YSYEKL in the germline V gene. There are 14 residues in the CDR3. The CDR3 coding sequence is TGCGCCGGCAGCCCCTCGACCGGGGTAGAGACCCAGTACTTC. Protein: CAGSPSTGVETQYF.

This clonotype was counted between two and nine times. Sequence at one end of the junction differs from germline and may be a read error. The V and J genes are TRBV20-1 and TRBJ2-5; TRBD2 agrees at 9 bases. The CDR3 runs to 15 residues. Germline V gene data show CDR1 as DFQATT and CDR2 as SNEGSKA (reference sequence). The CDR3 sequence is CGATLSGSPIETQYF. DNA for the CDR3: TGCGGTGCTACCCTTAGCGGGAGTCCCATAGAGACCCAGTACTTC.

This chain links TRBV7-8 with TRBJ2-1; D perhaps matches TRBD2 (5 bases). V dropped 5 bases and J dropped 5 bases, with 19 bases sitting between them. The CDR3 is 16 residues long. Per the germline V gene, CDR1 is SGHVS and CDR2 is FQNEAQ. The CDR3 region is CASSPEGKPAHNEQFF. The CDR3 DNA is TGTGCCAGCAGCCCAGAGGGAAAGCCGGCCCACAATGAGCAGTTCTTC.

J is TRBJ2-3 and V is TRBV15; D is possibly TRBD1 or TRBD2 (5 bases each). Deletions cut 0 bases from V and 2 bases from J, with 9 bases between. The CDR3 contains 15 residues. The germline V gene has CDR1 LNHNV and CDR2 YYDKDF (reference sequence). CDR3 coding DNA: TGTGCCACCAGCAGAGATAAGGGACCCACAGATACGCAGTATTTT. The encoded protein is CATSRDKGPTDTQYF.

J is TRBJ2-3 and V is TRBV25-1; perhaps TRBD1 as D (5 bases). The CDR3 has 13 residues. Trimming took 1 base from V and 11 from J, leaving 13 bases between them. CDR1 MGHDK and CDR2 SYGVNS come from the germline V gene. CDR3 sequence (DNA): TGTGCCAGCAGTGAATCGCAGGGTATCGTGCAGTATTTT. Translating it yields CASSESQGIVQYF.

This chain connects TRBV29-1 to TRBJ2-5; D uncertain. Trimming left V 4 bases short and J 3 bases short, with 15 bases between. CDR1 is SQVTM, CDR2 ANQGSEA, per germline. The CDR3 runs to 14 residues. CDR3 residues: CSVASLGSKETQYF. The CDR3, as DNA: TGCAGCGTTGCCTCATTGGGGTCTAAAGAGACCCAGTACTTC.

The sample holds a few counts of this clonotype. The chain has TRBV20-1 and TRBJ1-2; no reliable D call. Trimming removed 1 base from V and 8 bases from J, with 11 bases in between. This CDR3 region has 12 residues. Germline V lookup: CDR1 DFQATT, CDR2 SNEGSKA (reference sequence). The CDR3: CSARGRARGYTF. CDR3 DNA sequence: TGCAGTGCTAGAGGTCGGGCTCGGGGCTACACCTTC.

The rearrangement joins TRBV7-9 to TRBJ1-1; D might be TRBD1 (5 bases). The CDR3 length is 14 residues. Between the trimmed V and J ends, which lost 5 bases and 1 base, there was a span of 11 bases. Looked up from germline, CDR1 is SEHNR and CDR2 is FQNEAQ (reference sequence). The CDR3 nucleotides are TGTGCCAGCAGCCTAGGGACGCCGAACACTGAAGCTTTCTTT. Amino acid sequence: CASSLGTPNTEAFF.

A few counts support this clonotype. The chain recombines TRBV7-6 with TRBJ2-1; unclear D gene. V lost 5 bases, J lost 4 bases, and 18 bases lay in between. Germline V gives CDR1 SGHVS, CDR2 FNYEAQ. The CDR3 contains 16 residues. The CDR3 DNA follows: TGTGCCAGCAGCGGATTGACGGGTCGATCGTACAATGAGCAGTTCTTC. Encoded protein: CASSGLTGRSYNEQFF.

The rearrangement uses TRBV28 and TRBJ1-5; 8 nucleotides line up with TRBD1. The CDR3 is 17 residues long. V lost 2 bases and J lost 0; bases outside the gene matches: 6. Germline V lookup: CDR1 MDHEN, CDR2 SYDVKM. The CDR3 loop is CASSLTRTGNSNQPQHF. CDR3 in DNA: TGTGCCAGCAGTTTAACTCGGACAGGGAATAGCAATCAGCCCCAGCATTTT.